One sample yielded the 20 T cell receptor beta chains listed below, sequenced in a study of CD8+CD57+ T cells in acquired aplastic anemia (dated by TCRdb to the late 2010s). Flow cytometry had shown CD8+CD57+ cell expansion in the patients selected for sequencing. Sequencing relied on an Illumina HiSeq 2000. Genomic DNA served as template for TCR beta VDJ combination and CDR3 sequence profiling. The public reads were quality trimmed at Q25 with fastp and then assembled into clones with MiXCR by TCRdb, keeping productive beta chains. Every distinct CDR3 protein forms one entry, paired with its most common genes and DNA. Counted in this sample were under 350,000 distinct CDR3 sequences; 45% to 65% of them appeared once. Roughly 1.2% of the sample is held by the ten biggest clonotypes. What was sequenced was sorted CD4+, CD8+, or CD8+CD57+ T cells (not recorded which) from PBMCs. Receptor source: a human donor with aplastic anemia.

V is TRBV10-1 and J is TRBJ1-1; no clear D gene. The CDR3 consists of 14 residues. CDR1 is WNHNN and CDR2 is SYGVQD in the germline V gene (reference sequence). V was trimmed by 3 bases and J by 1 base, leaving 9 bases between them. The CDR3 here is CASSDGPQNTEAFF. The DNA for the CDR3 is TGCGCCAGCAGTGATGGTCCGCAGAACACTGAAGCTTTCTTT.

This clonotype has just a few counts. The genes are TRBV2 and TRBJ1-1, with a weak D call TRBD1 (5 bases). CDR1 is SNHLY, CDR2 FYNNEI, per germline. The CDR3 totals 11 residues. Trimming left V 5 bases short and J 7 bases short, with 8 bases between. The CDR3 loop reads CASSYGGEAFF. The CDR3, as DNA: TGTGCCAGCAGTTACGGGGGTGAAGCTTTCTTT.

This clonotype was seen only a few times. The chain has TRBV24-1 and TRBJ2-3, with D possibly TRBD2 on 6 matching bases. This CDR3 has 13 amino acids. The V gene lost 3 bases and the J gene lost 9 bases, with 12 bases spanning the gap. Germline lookup yields CDR1 KGHDR and CDR2 SFDVKD. The CDR3 loop reads CATSDLRGVTQYF. For the CDR3, the DNA is TGTGCCACCAGTGATCTACGCGGGGTAACGCAGTATTTT.

This clonotype was seen repeatedly, ten times or more. J is TRBJ1-2 and V is TRBV14; D remains unclear. Germline CDR1 SGHDN, CDR2 FVKESK. V was pared by 1 base and J by 2 bases, with 5 bases between. This CDR3 comprises 13 residues. The CDR3 DNA reads as TGTGCCAGCAGCCAAGGGGTAAACTATGGCTACACCTTC. Its translation is CASSQGVNYGYTF. Full variable domain (rest looked up from reference TRBV14 and TRBJ1-2): EAGVTQFPSHSVIEKGQTVTLRCDPISGHDNLYWYRRVMGKEIKFLLHFVKESKQDESGMPNNRFLAERTGGTYSTLKVQPAELEDSGVYFCASSQGVNYGYTFGSGTRLTVV.

This clonotype has a count of ten or more. V is TRBV15 and J is TRBJ1-3; D not resolved. The CDR3 length is 16 residues. Deletions cut 1 base from V and 4 bases from J, with 14 bases between. CDR1 and CDR2 from the germline V gene are LNHNV and YYDKDF (reference sequence). The CDR3 here is CATSRGSTTLGNTIYF. In DNA form, the CDR3 reads TGTGCCACCAGCAGAGGAAGTACTACCCTCGGAAACACCATATATTTT. Variable domain in full (rest from reference TRBV15 and TRBJ1-3): DAMVIQNPRYQVTQFGKPVTLSCSQTLNHNVMYWYQQKSSQAPKLLFHYYDKDFNNEADTPDNFQSRRPNTSFCFLDIRSPGLGDTAMYLCATSRGSTTLGNTIYFGEGSWLTVV.

The chain employs TRBV6-4 and TRBJ2-7; D unclear. This CDR3 spans 13 amino acids. Looked up from germline, CDR1 is MRHNA and CDR2 is SNTAGT. V was trimmed by 5 bases and J by 3 bases, leaving 11 bases between them. The CDR3 protein is CASSYRPFYEQYF. The CDR3 DNA reads as TGTGCCAGCAGTTACCGGCCGTTCTACGAGCAGTACTTC.

The chain is built from TRBV5-4 and TRBJ2-7; D is perhaps TRBD1 (6 bases). This CDR3 spans 15 amino acids. V shed 4 bases and J shed 4 bases, with 18 bases lying between them. In germline, CDR1 is SGHNT, CDR2 YYREEE (reference sequence). CDR3 sequence (DNA): TGTGCCAGCAGCAAACAGGGAGAGCGTTTTTACGAGCAGTACTTC. Protein sequence: CASSKQGERFYEQYF.

This clonotype has more than one count but fewer than ten. One junction end does not reproduce the germline sequence, and a read error may be involved. The chain joins TRBV2 to TRBJ2-6; possible D gene TRBD1, 5 bases. The length of the CDR3 is 15 residues. From germline, CDR1 is SNHLY and CDR2 FYNNEI. The CDR3 reads CASSSRGAGANVLTF. The CDR3 DNA sequence: TGTGCCAGCAGTTCACGTGGGGCTGGGGCTAACGTCCTGACTTTC.

This clonotype was seen more than once but under ten times. The J gene is TRBJ2-5, the V gene TRBV7-4; D ambiguous. Germline CDR1 and CDR2: SGHVT and SQSDAQ. Trimming left V 6 bases short and J 2 bases short, with 13 bases between. The CDR3 totals 14 residues. The CDR3 region has the DNA TGTGCCAGCAGTTTCGGTGGCTGGCAAGAGACCCAGTACTTC. It is translated as CASSFGGWQETQYF.

This clonotype was recorded once. CDR3: CATKSGGAGGTQYF. The CDR3 bases are TGTGCCACAAAAAGCGGGGGGGCCGGAGGGACCCAGTACTTC. The genes are TRBV2 and TRBJ2-5, with 10 bases that match TRBD2. The CDR3 length is 14 residues. V shed 10 bases and J 7 bases; nucleotides not matched to a gene: 12. Germline V gives CDR1 SNHLY, CDR2 FYNNEI.

Concerning this clonotype: One junction end disagrees with the germline gene, perhaps due to a read error. The rearrangement uses TRBV7-7 and TRBJ2-1; a possible D gene is TRBD2 (6 bases). The CDR3 is 19 amino acids. Germline V gene sequence: CDR1 SSHAT, CDR2 FNYEAQ (reference sequence). The CDR3 loop is CASSLAPGLQLKDHNEQFF. Written as DNA, the CDR3 is TGTGCTAGCAGCTTAGCTCCGGGACTGCAACTAAAGGACCACAATGAGCAGTTCTTC.

CDR3 sequence: CASSYSQEAYEQYF. CDR3 bases: TGTGCCAGCAGTTATTCCCAGGAGGCCTACGAGCAGTACTTC. V and J are TRBV6-2 or TRBV6-3 and TRBJ2-7; D is possibly TRBD2 (5 bases). Germline CDR1 is MNHEY and CDR2 is SVGEGT. The CDR3 has 14 amino acids. V was clipped by 3 bases and J by 2 bases, with 11 bases between them.

This clonotype has a handful of counts. The rearrangement links TRBV5-1 to TRBJ1-1; 7 bases align to TRBD1. V dropped 4 bases and J dropped 5; count of bases not matched to a gene: 5. CDR1 and CDR2 (germline): SGHRS, YFSETQ. CDR3 length equals 13 residues. The CDR3 reads CASSVDRVTEAFF. CDR3 bases: TGCGCCAGCAGCGTCGACAGGGTTACTGAAGCTTTCTTT.

For this clonotype: The junction shows a germline mismatch at one end, possibly a read error. CDR3 bases: TGTACCAGTAGCGGACAGGTCGGAGCCTACGGGCAGTACTTC. This sequence encodes CTSSGQVGAYGQYF. The chain employs TRBV19 and TRBJ2-7; TRBD1 might be the D (7 bases). The CDR3 extends over 14 amino acids. Per germline, CDR1 LNHDA and CDR2 SQIVND (reference sequence).

As for this clonotype: A read error may be the cause here, since a much bigger clone is one base away. The V and J genes are TRBV13 and TRBJ2-2, with no clear D. The CDR3 runs to 14 residues. The germline CDR1 and CDR2 sequences are PRHDT and FYEKMQ (reference sequence). In DNA form, the CDR3 reads TGTGTCAGCAGCCAAGGGATACATTCCGGGGAGCTGTTTTTT. As protein: CVSSQGIHSGELFF.

This clonotype has a count of ten or more. This could be a read error, since a much larger clone is one nucleotide away. The missing conserved phenylalanine or tryptophan at the end of this CDR3 makes a read error likely. V usage is TRBV20-1 and J usage is TRBJ1-1, with 7 bases matching TRBD1. V lost 6 bases and J lost 3; bases outside the gene matches: 7. The CDR3 loop spans 13 amino acids. CDR1 is DFQATT and CDR2 is SNEGSKA in the germline V gene (reference sequence). CDR3 sequence (DNA): TGCAGTGCGCAACTGCAGGGGGACACTGAAGCTTTCTCT. Translation: CSAQLQGDTEAFS.

This clonotype was detected ten times or more. The chain combines TRBV5-5 with TRBJ2-7, with D possibly TRBD1 on 6 matching bases. The germline V and J ends were trimmed by 7 bases and 2 bases, with 16 bases remaining between them. Germline V lookup: CDR1 SGHKS, CDR2 YYEKEE (reference sequence). CDR3 length equals 14 residues. The CDR3 coding sequence is TGTGCCAGCCGGCTACAGGGACGCCCCTACGAGCAGTACTTC. Translation gives CASRLQGRPYEQYF. Combining the CDR3 with reference TRBV5-5 and TRBJ2-7 gives the whole variable domain DAGVTQSPTHLIKTRGQQVTLRCSPISGHKSVSWYQQVLGQGPQFIFQYYEKEERGRGNFPDRFSARQFPNYSSELNVNALLLGDSALYLCASRLQGRPYEQYFGPGTRLTVT.

This rearrangement joins TRBV20-1 to TRBJ2-7; tentative D call: TRBD2 (6 bases). The CDR3 is 8 residues long. Germline V lookup: CDR1 DFQATT, CDR2 SNEGSKA (reference sequence). V was cut by 4 bases and J by 11 bases, with 6 bases left in between. The CDR3 sequence: CSATGEYF. CDR3 DNA: TGCAGTGCTACGGGGGAGTACTTC.

DNA for the CDR3: TGCAGCGTTGACGTGGGACAGGGGGAAGTCGGGGAGCTGTTTTTT. Translating it yields CSVDVGQGEVGELFF. The chain recombines TRBV29-1 with TRBJ2-2; TRBD1 matches at 11 bases. In germline, CDR1 is SQVTM, CDR2 ANQGSEA. J gave up 7 bases and V 3 bases, and 7 bases lay outside the gene matches. The CDR3 is 15 residues long.

V usage is TRBV20-1 and J usage is TRBJ1-2; TRBD1 matches at 7 bases. The V segment lost 3 bases and the J segment 6 bases; nucleotides outside the gene matches: 7. CDR1 and CDR2 from the germline V gene are DFQATT and SNEGSKA (reference sequence). CDR3 length: 13 residues. The CDR3 loop reads CSASRTGVNGYTF. The CDR3 nucleotides read TGCAGTGCTAGCCGTACAGGGGTCAATGGCTACACCTTC.